This T cell receptor (beta chain) comes out of a study of shared clonotypes between healthy human individuals. Points from the study as a whole: Generation probabilities of non-shared clonotypes were lower (relative to those shared by all four donors).

The ends were cut back, 3 bases at V and 2 bases at J, with 8 bases in the middle. The CDR3 is made up of 14 amino acids. Germline-derived CDR1 and CDR2 are MGHDK and SYGVNS. For this clone: Its antigen is not known.

Assay used: immunoSEQ multiplex PCR; TCRdb lists only in-frame clones, some missing. The table lists some 980,000 clones, 76% of them singletons. This sequence was found in a man aged 18 to 35 in good health. The sample comprised memory CD4+ T cells sorted from blood. Subset reported: CD45RA-negative fraction. The J gene is TRBJ1-5, the V gene TRBV25-1, with a tentative D call TRBD1 (5 bases). The chain's CDR3 is CASSEGQGNQPQHF. The CDR3 bases are TGTGCCAGCAGTGAGGGGCAGGGCAATCAGCCCCAGCATTTT.